The 27 T cell receptor beta chains presented below share a single source sample, sequenced in a study of blood T cell repertoires in COVID-19. The method was immunoSEQ multiplex PCR; TCRdb's version includes in-frame clones alone and lacks a portion of them. The table lists some 200,000 clones, roughly 79% of them singletons. The sequenced sample was peripheral blood. Receptors originate from a woman aged 40 to 55 with COVID-19, enrolled during active disease.

The chain couples TRBV6-4 to TRBJ2-3; weak D call: TRBD2 (6 bases). V was clipped by 2 bases and J by 3 bases, with 12 bases between them. Germline assignment: CDR1 MRHNA and CDR2 SNTAGT. CDR3 length equals 15 residues. The DNA of the CDR3 is TGTGCCAGCAGTGACGGGACTGGAAAAACAGATACGCAGTATTTT. Encoded protein: CASSDGTGKTDTQYF.

The rearrangement joins TRBV5-1 to TRBJ1-3; D gene uncertain. The germline gives CDR1 SGHRS, CDR2 YFSETQ. The CDR3 is made up of 15 amino acids. The V gene lost 6 bases and the J gene lost 0 bases, with 13 bases spanning the gap. The CDR3 sequence is CASKEDINSGNTIYF. The CDR3 DNA reads TGCGCCAGCAAGGAAGACATAAACTCTGGAAACACCATATATTTT.

This clone was counted once. The chain links TRBV5-1 to TRBJ1-6; 9 positions match TRBD1. The V segment lost 7 bases and the J segment 10 bases; nucleotides outside the gene matches: 18. This CDR3 is 17 amino acids long. The germline CDR1 and CDR2 sequences are SGHRS and YFSETQ. The CDR3 is CASFPGETGTGTSPLHF. The CDR3 bases are TGCGCCAGCTTCCCCGGAGAAACCGGGACAGGGACCTCACCCCTCCACTTT.

CDR3 nucleotides: TGTGCCAGCAGAGTTAGCGGGGGGGCCGGGGAGCTGTTTTTT. The encoded protein is CASRVSGGAGELFF. This sequence joins TRBV27 and TRBJ2-2, with TRBD2 matching 11 bases. This CDR3 is built from 14 residues. Germline CDR1 reads MNHEY; CDR2 reads SMNVEV (reference sequence). The junction had 3 bases not matched to a gene; V was cut back by 6 bases and J by 6 bases.

The chain combines TRBV5-4 with TRBJ1-2; 8 nucleotides line up with TRBD1. The V and J ends lost 10 bases and 3 bases, in that order; junction bases with no gene match: 5. Per the germline V gene, CDR1 is SGHNT and CDR2 is YYREEE (reference sequence). The CDR3 length is 12 residues. The CDR3 is CAFQGADYGYTF. CDR3 nucleotide sequence: TGTGCCTTTCAGGGGGCGGACTATGGCTACACCTTC.

This chain uses TRBV5-6 with TRBJ2-2; TRBD1 matches at 8 bases. CDR1 is SGHDT, CDR2 YYEEEE, per germline. The CDR3 is made up of 13 amino acids. The V and J ends lost 5 bases and 6 bases, in that order; junction bases with no gene match: 3. The CDR3 region is CASRWGQAGELFF. CDR3 nucleotides: TGTGCCAGCAGGTGGGGACAGGCCGGGGAGCTGTTTTTT.

The rearrangement uses TRBV30 and TRBJ2-7; the match to TRBD2 covers 7 bases. Losses at the gene ends were 2 bases for V and 6 bases for J; bases not matched to a gene: 10. Per the germline V gene, CDR1 is GTSNPN and CDR2 is SVGIG (reference sequence). This CDR3 comprises 14 residues. The CDR3: CAWSKAGVWLEQYF. CDR3 nucleotides: TGTGCCTGGAGTAAGGCGGGAGTGTGGCTCGAGCAGTACTTC.

The gene calls are TRBV30 and TRBJ2-7, with D unclear. V was shortened by 0 bases and J by 7 bases, with 10 bases between the two germline ends. CDR3 length equals 12 residues. Germline lookup yields CDR1 GTSNPN and CDR2 SVGIG (reference sequence). The CDR3 loop is CAWSVRSREQYF. The CDR3 DNA reads TGTGCCTGGAGTGTACGTTCACGGGAGCAGTACTTC.

The CDR3 region has the DNA TGTGCCAGCAGTTTCGGGACTAGCGGGAGGTTGAAAGAGACCCAGTACTTC. Amino acid sequence: CASSFGTSGRLKETQYF. The V and J genes are TRBV6-2 or TRBV6-3 and TRBJ2-5, with 15 bases fitting TRBD2. CDR3 length: 17 amino acids. V lost 4 bases to trimming and J lost 3 bases; unmatched junction nucleotides: 6. CDR1 and CDR2 from the germline V gene are MNHEY and SVGEGT.

The CDR3 region is CSVYPTRDSRVYEQYF. The CDR3, as DNA: TGCAGCGTTTACCCGACGCGGGACAGTCGGGTCTACGAGCAGTACTTC. The chain links TRBV29-1 to TRBJ2-7, with D possibly TRBD1 on 7 matching bases. The CDR3 covers 16 residues. V lost 5 bases and J lost 3, with 23 bases in between. CDR1 SQVTM and CDR2 ANQGSEA come from the germline V gene.

This clone was seen only a few times. V is TRBV6-5 and J is TRBJ1-5; 9 bases are shared with TRBD1. Germline V CDR1 and CDR2: MNHEY, SVGAGI. The V and J ends lost 6 bases and 6 bases, in that order; junction bases with no gene match: 9. There are 15 residues in the CDR3. The CDR3 reads CASRPGQGVGQPQHF. The CDR3 nucleotides are TGTGCCAGCAGGCCGGGACAGGGAGTGGGTCAGCCCCAGCATTTT.

The chain joins TRBV15 to TRBJ1-5, with D unclear. V was clipped by 3 bases and J by 9 bases, with 9 bases between them. The CDR3 runs 12 residues. Germline CDR1 and CDR2: LNHNV and YYDKDF (reference sequence). The CDR3 bases are TGTGCCACCAGCAGGCTTTCAGGGCCCCAGCATTTT. Its translation: CATSRLSGPQHF.

This clone was seen a single time. The gene calls are TRBV19 and TRBJ2-1, with 7 bases that match TRBD1. Trimming removed 6 bases from V and 0 bases from J; junction bases left unmatched: 5. Per the germline V gene, CDR1 is LNHDA and CDR2 is SQIVND (reference sequence). This CDR3 contains 15 residues. The CDR3, as DNA: TGTGCCAGTAGCCCGGGACAGAGCTCCTACAATGAGCAGTTCTTC. This sequence encodes CASSPGQSSYNEQFF. The full variable domain, with the rest looked up from reference TRBV19 and TRBJ2-1, is DGGITQSPKYLFRKEGQNVTLSCEQNLNHDAMYWYRQDPGQGLRLIYYSQIVNDFQKGDIAEGYSVSREKKESFPLTVTSAQKNPTAFYLCASSPGQSSYNEQFFGPGTRLTVL.

This clone has only a few counts. This chain links TRBV7-9 with TRBJ1-5; D possibly corresponds to TRBD1 (6 bases). The germline V gene encodes CDR1 SEHNR and CDR2 FQNEAQ (reference sequence). The CDR3 is 15 residues long. The ends were cut back, 3 bases at V and 3 bases at J, with 12 bases in the middle. CDR3 in DNA: TGTGCCAGCAGCTTGGTAGGGGACATCAATCAGCCCCAGCATTTT. Its translation: CASSLVGDINQPQHF.

The chain employs TRBV7-9 and TRBJ2-6; possible D gene TRBD1, 6 bases. Trimming shortened V by 6 bases and J by 4 bases, and 22 bases separated the two germline ends. The CDR3 length is 18 residues. Germline loops: CDR1 SEHNR, CDR2 FQNEAQ (reference sequence). The DNA for the CDR3 is TGTGCCAGCAGTCGTGTCCAGGGGCCCCGTCGGGGGGCCAACGTCCTGACTTTC. Protein sequence: CASSRVQGPRRGANVLTF.

This clone was found once. This rearrangement joins TRBV4-1 to TRBJ2-7, with 10 bases lining up with TRBD1. Germline V gene sequence: CDR1 MGHRA, CDR2 YSYEKL. V lost 4 bases, J lost 7 bases, and 7 bases stayed unmatched. CDR3 size: 14 residues. CDR3 sequence reads: CASSPGTGAREQYF. The CDR3 bases are TGCGCCAGCAGCCCTGGGACAGGGGCAAGGGAGCAGTACTTC.

The rearrangement uses TRBV10-1 and TRBJ1-2, with D perhaps matching TRBD1 (6 bases). The CDR3 has 13 amino acids. CDR1 WNHNN and CDR2 SYGVQD come from the germline V gene (reference sequence). The ends were cut back, 0 bases at V and 8 bases at J, with 10 bases in the middle. The CDR3: CASSESPRGGYTF. CDR3 coding DNA: TGCGCCAGCAGTGAGTCACCCAGGGGCGGCTACACCTTC.

The J gene is TRBJ1-5, the V gene TRBV3-1 (or the pseudogene TRBV3-2), with a tentative D call TRBD1 (6 bases). Deletions cut 4 bases from V and 5 bases from J, with 15 bases between. Germline V gives CDR1 LGHDT, CDR2 YNNKEL (reference sequence). CDR3 length: 15 amino acids. CDR3 bases: TGTGCCAGCAGCCCCTTACAGGGTTTGGATCAGCCCCAGCATTTT. Protein: CASSPLQGLDQPQHF.

There are a few counts of this clone. The chain joins TRBV11-2 to TRBJ2-7, with 8 bases matching TRBD1. The CDR3 covers 16 residues. The V gene end was trimmed by 1 base and the J gene end by 3 bases; junction bases not matched to a gene: 8. Germline assignment: CDR1 SGHAT and CDR2 FQNNGV. CDR3 sequence (DNA): TGTGCCAGCAGCTTAGTGCCCAGGGGGCTTGTCTACGAGCAGTACGTC. Translating it yields CASSLVPRGLVYEQYV.

In the case of this clone: This same CDR3 is encoded by further DNA sequences in the sample. V and J are TRBV19 and TRBJ1-1, with a tentative D call TRBD1 (5 bases). V was clipped by 5 bases and J by 0 bases, with 10 bases between them. The germline gives CDR1 LNHDA, CDR2 SQIVND (reference sequence). CDR3 length equals 14 residues. The CDR3 spells CASSRQGMNTEAFF. The CDR3 DNA reads TGTGCCAGTAGTCGGCAGGGTATGAACACTGAAGCTTTCTTT.

The CDR3 nucleotides read TGCAGTGCTTACACCACTGAAGCTTTCTTT. It specifies CSAYTTEAFF. This chain links TRBV20-1 with TRBJ1-1, with D hard to call. This CDR3 is 10 amino acids long. The germline CDR1 and CDR2 sequences are DFQATT and SNEGSKA (reference sequence). V was clipped by 5 bases and J by 4 bases, with 5 bases between them.

This clone occurred once. The genes are TRBV3-1 (or the pseudogene TRBV3-2) and TRBJ1-1; the D gene is possibly TRBD1 (6 bases). Germline CDR1 is LGHDT and CDR2 is YNNKEL (reference sequence). The CDR3 has 11 residues. V gave up 4 bases and J gave up 8 bases, with 8 bases separating them. The CDR3 DNA reads as TGTGCCAGCAGCCTCGGACAGGAAGCTTTCTTT. Protein sequence: CASSLGQEAFF.

The rearrangement links TRBV5-6 to TRBJ2-2; D is possibly TRBD2 (6 bases). The CDR3 sequence is 16 residues long. CDR1 and CDR2 from the germline V gene are SGHDT and YYEEEE. The V gene lost 3 bases and the J gene lost 0 bases, with 12 bases spanning the gap. The CDR3 is CASSSSGRANTGELFF. CDR3 sequence (DNA): TGTGCCAGCAGCTCCAGCGGGCGCGCGAACACCGGGGAGCTGTTTTTT.

This clone was detected many times. The chain employs TRBV27 and TRBJ2-7; the D gene is possibly TRBD1 (5 bases). With 6 bases removed from V and 5 bases from J, the gap between germline ends came to 14 bases. The CDR3 is 13 amino acids. Germline CDR1 is MNHEY and CDR2 is SMNVEV (reference sequence). CDR3 DNA sequence: TGTGCCAGCAGGCAGGGTCCCTACGACGAGCAGTACTTC. It yields the protein CASRQGPYDEQYF.

The chain uses TRBV28 and TRBJ1-1; 10 bases map to TRBD1. The CDR3 covers 15 residues. Trimming took 0 bases from V and 6 from J; bases not matched to a gene: 4. Looked up from germline, CDR1 is MDHEN and CDR2 is SYDVKM. In DNA, the CDR3 is TGTGCCAGCAGTTTATGGGGACAGGGGCCCTCTGAAGCTTTCTTT. Translating it yields CASSLWGQGPSEAFF.

The CDR3 sequence is CASRGGAYEQYF. In nucleotides, the CDR3 is TGTGCCAGCAGGGGGGGGGCCTACGAGCAGTACTTC. V gene TRBV28 combines with J gene TRBJ2-7; 7 bases map to TRBD2. Germline V gives CDR1 MDHEN, CDR2 SYDVKM. The CDR3 covers 12 residues. J was trimmed by 2 bases and V by 6 bases; bases with no gene match: 1.

The chain links TRBV6-1 to TRBJ1-1; TRBD1 agrees at 11 bases. Per germline, CDR1 MNHNS and CDR2 SASEGT. V gave up 2 bases and J gave up 7 bases; unmatched junction bases: 6. The CDR3 covers 15 residues. CDR3 bases: TGTGCCAGCAGTGAAAGGGACAGGGGGTTCGGTGAAGCTTTCTTT. Translation: CASSERDRGFGEAFF.